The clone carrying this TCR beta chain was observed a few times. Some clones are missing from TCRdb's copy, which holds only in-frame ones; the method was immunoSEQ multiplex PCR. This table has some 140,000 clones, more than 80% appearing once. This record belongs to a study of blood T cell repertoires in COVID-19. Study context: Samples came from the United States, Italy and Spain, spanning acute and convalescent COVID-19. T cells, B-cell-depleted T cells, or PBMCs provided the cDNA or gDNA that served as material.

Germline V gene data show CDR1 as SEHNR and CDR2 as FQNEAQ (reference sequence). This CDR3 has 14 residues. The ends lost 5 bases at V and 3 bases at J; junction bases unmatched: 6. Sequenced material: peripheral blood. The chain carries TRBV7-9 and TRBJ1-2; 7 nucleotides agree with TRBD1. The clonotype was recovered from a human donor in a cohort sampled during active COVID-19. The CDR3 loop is CASSTGQTHYGYTF. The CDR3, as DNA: TGTGCCAGCAGCACGGGACAGACTCACTATGGCTACACCTTC.